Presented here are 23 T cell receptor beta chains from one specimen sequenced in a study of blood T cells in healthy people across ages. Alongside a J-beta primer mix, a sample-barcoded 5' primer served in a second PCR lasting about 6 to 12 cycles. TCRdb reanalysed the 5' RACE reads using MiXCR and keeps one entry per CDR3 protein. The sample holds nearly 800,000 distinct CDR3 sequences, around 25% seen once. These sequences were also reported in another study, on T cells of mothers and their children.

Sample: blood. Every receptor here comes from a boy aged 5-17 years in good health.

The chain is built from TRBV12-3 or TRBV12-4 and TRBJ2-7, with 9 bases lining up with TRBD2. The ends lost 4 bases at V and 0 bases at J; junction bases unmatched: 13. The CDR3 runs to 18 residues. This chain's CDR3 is CASSSIRGLAESSYEQYF. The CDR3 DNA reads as TGTGCCAGCAGTTCCATCCGGGGACTAGCTGAGAGCTCCTACGAGCAGTACTTC.

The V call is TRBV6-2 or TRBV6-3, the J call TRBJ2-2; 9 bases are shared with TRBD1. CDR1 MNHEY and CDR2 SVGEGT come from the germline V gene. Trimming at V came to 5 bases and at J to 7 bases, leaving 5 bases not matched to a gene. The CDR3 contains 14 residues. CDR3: CASSGTGTIGELFF. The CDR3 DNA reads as TGTGCCAGCAGTGGGACAGGGACGATCGGGGAGCTGTTTTTT.

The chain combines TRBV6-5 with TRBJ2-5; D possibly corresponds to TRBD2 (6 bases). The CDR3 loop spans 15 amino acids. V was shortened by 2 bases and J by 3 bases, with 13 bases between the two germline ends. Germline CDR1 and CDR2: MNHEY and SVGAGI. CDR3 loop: CASSYVYQREETQYF. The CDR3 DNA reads TGTGCCAGCAGTTACGTCTACCAGCGGGAAGAGACCCAGTACTTC.

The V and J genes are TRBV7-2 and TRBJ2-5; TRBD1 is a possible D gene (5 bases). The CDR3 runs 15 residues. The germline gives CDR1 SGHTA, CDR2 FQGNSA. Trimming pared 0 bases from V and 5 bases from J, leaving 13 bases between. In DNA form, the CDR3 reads TGTGCCAGCAGCTTAGCGTTTCAGGGCCTCGAGACCCAGTACTTC. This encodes CASSLAFQGLETQYF.

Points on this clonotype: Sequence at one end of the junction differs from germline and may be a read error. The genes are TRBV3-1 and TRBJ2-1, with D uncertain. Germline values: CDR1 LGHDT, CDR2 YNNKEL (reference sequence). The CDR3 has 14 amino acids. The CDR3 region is CASSQDADRVAPVF. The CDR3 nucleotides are TGTGCCAGCAGCCAAGATGCGGACCGGGTGGCCCCTGTCTTC.

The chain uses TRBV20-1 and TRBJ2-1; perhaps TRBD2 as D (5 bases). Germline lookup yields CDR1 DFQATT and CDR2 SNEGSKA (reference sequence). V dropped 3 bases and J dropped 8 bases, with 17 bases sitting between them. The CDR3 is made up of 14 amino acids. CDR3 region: CSARDGLLGHEQFF. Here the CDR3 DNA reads TGCAGTGCTAGGGACGGACTCCTCGGGCATGAGCAGTTCTTC.

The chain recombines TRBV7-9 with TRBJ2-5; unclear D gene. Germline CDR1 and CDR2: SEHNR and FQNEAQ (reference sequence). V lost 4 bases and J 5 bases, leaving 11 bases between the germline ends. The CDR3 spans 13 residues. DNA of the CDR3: TGTGCCAGCAGCTCCTCTACCTTGGAGACCCAGTACTTC. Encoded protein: CASSSSTLETQYF.

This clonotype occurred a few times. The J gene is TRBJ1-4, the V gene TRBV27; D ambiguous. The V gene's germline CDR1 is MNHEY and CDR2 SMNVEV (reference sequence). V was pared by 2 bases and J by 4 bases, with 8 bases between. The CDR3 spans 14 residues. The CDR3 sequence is CASSLNQFNEKLFF. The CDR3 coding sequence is TGTGCCAGCAGTTTAAATCAGTTTAATGAAAAACTGTTTTTT.

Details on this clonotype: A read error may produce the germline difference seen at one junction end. CDR3 amino acids: CASSSKAGADEQFF. The CDR3 DNA reads TGTGCTAGCAGCTCCAAGGCGGGGGCGGATGAGCAGTTCTTC. The V gene is TRBV7-7, the J gene TRBJ2-1, with a tentative D call TRBD2 (7 bases). Germline V gene sequence: CDR1 SSHAT, CDR2 FNYEAQ (reference sequence). There are 14 residues in the CDR3.

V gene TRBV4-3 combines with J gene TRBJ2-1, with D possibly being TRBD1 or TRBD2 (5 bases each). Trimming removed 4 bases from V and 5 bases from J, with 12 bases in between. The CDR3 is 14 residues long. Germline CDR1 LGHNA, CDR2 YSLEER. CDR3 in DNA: TGCGCCAGCAGCCCGGGGACGGACAACAATGAGCAGTTCTTC. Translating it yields CASSPGTDNNEQFF.

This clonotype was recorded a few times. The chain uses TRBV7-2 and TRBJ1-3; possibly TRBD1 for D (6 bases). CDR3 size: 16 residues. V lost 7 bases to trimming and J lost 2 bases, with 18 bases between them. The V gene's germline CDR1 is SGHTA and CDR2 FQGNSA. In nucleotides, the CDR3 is TGTGCCAGCACCGTTGGGGGGGCGAGGACTGGAAACACCATATATTTT. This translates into CASTVGGARTGNTIYF. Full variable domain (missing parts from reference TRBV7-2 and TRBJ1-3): GAGVSQSPSNKVTEKGKDVELRCDPISGHTALYWYRQSLGQGLEFLIYFQGNSAPDKSGLPSDRFSAERTGGSVSTLTIQRTQQEDSAVYLCASTVGGARTGNTIYFGEGSWLTVV.

CDR3 region: CSVSRMTDLRETQYF. Written as DNA, the CDR3 is TGCAGCGTTAGTAGAATGACTGACCTTCGTGAGACCCAGTACTTC. V usage is TRBV29-1 and J usage is TRBJ2-5; D is uncertain. Trimming shortened V by 5 bases and J by 5 bases, and 21 bases separated the two germline ends. CDR3 length equals 15 residues. CDR1 is SQVTM, CDR2 ANQGSEA, per germline.

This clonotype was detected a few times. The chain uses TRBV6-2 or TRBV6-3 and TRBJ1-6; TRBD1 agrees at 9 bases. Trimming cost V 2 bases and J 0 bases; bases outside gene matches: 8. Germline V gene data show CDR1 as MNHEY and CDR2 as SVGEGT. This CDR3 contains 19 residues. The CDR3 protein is CASSYPAGTGSSYNSPLHF. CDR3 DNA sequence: TGTGCCAGCAGTTACCCAGCCGGGACAGGGAGCTCCTATAATTCACCCCTCCACTTT.

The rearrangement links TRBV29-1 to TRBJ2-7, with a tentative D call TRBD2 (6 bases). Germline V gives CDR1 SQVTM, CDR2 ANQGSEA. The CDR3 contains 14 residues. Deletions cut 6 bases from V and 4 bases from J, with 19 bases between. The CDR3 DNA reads TGCAGCGTGAAGATTCCGGGAGCTGCGTACGAGCAGTACTTC. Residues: CSVKIPGAAYEQYF.

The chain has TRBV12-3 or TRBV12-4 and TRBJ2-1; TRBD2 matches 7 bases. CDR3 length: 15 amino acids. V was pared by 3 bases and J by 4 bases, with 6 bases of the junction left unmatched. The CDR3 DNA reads TGTGCCAGCAGTTTTGGGCTAGCGGCTTACAATGAGCAGTTCTTC. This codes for CASSFGLAAYNEQFF.

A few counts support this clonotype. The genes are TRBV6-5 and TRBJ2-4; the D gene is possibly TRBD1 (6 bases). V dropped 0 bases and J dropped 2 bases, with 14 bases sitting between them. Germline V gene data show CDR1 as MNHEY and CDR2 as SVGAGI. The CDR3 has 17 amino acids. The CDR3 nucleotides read TGTGCCAGCAGTTACTCGGCCACAGGGAGCACCAAAAACATTCAGTACTTC. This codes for CASSYSATGSTKNIQYF.

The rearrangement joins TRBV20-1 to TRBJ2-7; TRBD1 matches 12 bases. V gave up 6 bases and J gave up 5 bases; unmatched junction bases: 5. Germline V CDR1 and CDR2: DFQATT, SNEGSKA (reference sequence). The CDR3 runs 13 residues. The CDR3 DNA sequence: TGCAGTGCGGACCGGGACAGGGGGCACGAGCAGTACTTC. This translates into CSADRDRGHEQYF.

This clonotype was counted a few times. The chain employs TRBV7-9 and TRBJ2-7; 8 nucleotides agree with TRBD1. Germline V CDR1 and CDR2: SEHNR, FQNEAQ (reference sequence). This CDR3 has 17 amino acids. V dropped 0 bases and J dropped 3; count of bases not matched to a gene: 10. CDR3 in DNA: TGTGCCAGCAGCTTAGCCCCTGGACAGGGAAAACTCTACGAGCAGTACTTC. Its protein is CASSLAPGQGKLYEQYF.

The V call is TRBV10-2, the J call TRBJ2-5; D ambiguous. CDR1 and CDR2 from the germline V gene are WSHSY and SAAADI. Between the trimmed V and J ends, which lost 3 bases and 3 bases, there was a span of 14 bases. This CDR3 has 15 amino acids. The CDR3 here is CASSDPHGHEETQYF. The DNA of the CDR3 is TGCGCCAGCAGTGACCCACACGGCCACGAAGAGACCCAGTACTTC.

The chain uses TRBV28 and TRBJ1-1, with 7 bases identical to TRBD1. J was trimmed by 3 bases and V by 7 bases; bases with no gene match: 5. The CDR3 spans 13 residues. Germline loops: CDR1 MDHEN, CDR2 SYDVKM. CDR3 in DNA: TGTGCCAGCACTCCCCAGGGGGACACTGAAGCTTTCTTT. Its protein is CASTPQGDTEAFF.

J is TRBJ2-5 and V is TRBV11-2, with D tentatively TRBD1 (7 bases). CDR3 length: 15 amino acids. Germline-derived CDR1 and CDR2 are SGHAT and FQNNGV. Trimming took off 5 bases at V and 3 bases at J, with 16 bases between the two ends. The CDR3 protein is CASSQGGVFEETQYF. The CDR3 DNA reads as TGTGCCAGCAGCCAGGGGGGCGTATTCGAAGAGACCCAGTACTTC.

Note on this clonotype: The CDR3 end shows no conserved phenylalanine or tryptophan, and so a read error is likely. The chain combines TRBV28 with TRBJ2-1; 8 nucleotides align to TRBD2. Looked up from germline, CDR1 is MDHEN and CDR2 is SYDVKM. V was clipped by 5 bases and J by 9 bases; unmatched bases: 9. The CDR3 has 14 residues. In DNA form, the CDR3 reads TGTGCCAGCAGTGCCCCGGGACTAGGGGTTGAGCAGTTCCTC. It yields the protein CASSAPGLGVEQFL.

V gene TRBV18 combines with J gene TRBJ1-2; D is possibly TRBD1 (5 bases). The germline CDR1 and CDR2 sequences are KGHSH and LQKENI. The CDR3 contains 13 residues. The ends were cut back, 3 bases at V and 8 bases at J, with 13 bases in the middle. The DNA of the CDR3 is TGTGCCAGCTCACCGGGGGAGGGTAGCGGCTACACCTTC. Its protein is CASSPGEGSGYTF.